This T cell receptor beta chain was sequenced during a study of blood T cell repertoires in COVID-19. About the research overall: Acute and convalescent COVID-19 samples came from the United States, Italy and Spain.

Deletions cut 4 bases from V and 3 bases from J, with 16 bases between. CDR3 length equals 16 residues. Germline loops: CDR1 SGHTA, CDR2 FQGTGA. Under the authors' procedure: Reference gene primers were amplified, and this amplification served to estimate nucleated cell counts. Sequenced by immunoSEQ multiplex PCR; TCRdb stores in-frame clones only, minus some. From that table come the V and J calls and clone size; the DNA was used to work out D and trimming. The data contain over 25,000 clones, less than 80% of them singletons. This receptor was identified in an elderly man with acute or convalescent COVID-19. The sample taken for sequencing was peripheral blood. V gene TRBV7-3 combines with J gene TRBJ1-3; maybe TRBD1 (5 bases). Here the CDR3 DNA reads TGTGCCAGCAGCTCTCCCGGCGGGACGGATGGAAACACCATATATTTT. Translating it yields CASSSPGGTDGNTIYF.